This T cell receptor (beta chain) is drawn from a study of shared clonotypes between healthy human individuals. Libraries were prepared by immunoSEQ multiplex PCR; TCRdb keeps only in-frame clonotypes and omits some of them. Of some 2,000,000 clones in the sample, roughly 96% were seen once. V lost 4 bases, J lost 5 bases, and 7 bases stayed unmatched. CDR3 length: 15 residues. From germline, CDR1 is SGHTA and CDR2 FQGNSA. The receptor's source is a man aged 18-30 years in good health. Sequencing was done on a sample of naive CD4+ T cells sorted from blood. Subset here: CD45RA+ positively selected. The V gene is TRBV7-2, the J gene TRBJ1-1; 10 nucleotides align to TRBD1. The CDR3 nucleotides are TGTGCCAGCAGCTCGACCGGGACAGGGGCTACTGAAGCTTTCTTT. Translating gives CASSSTGTGATEAFF.